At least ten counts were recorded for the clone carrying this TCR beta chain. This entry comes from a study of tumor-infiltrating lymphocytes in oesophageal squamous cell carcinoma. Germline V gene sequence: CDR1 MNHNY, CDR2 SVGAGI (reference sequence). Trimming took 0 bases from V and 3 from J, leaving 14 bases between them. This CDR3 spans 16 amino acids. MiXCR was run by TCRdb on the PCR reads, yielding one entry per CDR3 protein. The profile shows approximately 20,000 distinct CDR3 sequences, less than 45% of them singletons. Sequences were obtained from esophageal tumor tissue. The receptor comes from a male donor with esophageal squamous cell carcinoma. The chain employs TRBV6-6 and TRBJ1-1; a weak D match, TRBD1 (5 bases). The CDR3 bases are TGTGCCAGCAGTTACTCTTCCGGGACTCCGGACACTGAAGCTTTCTTT. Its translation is CASSYSSGTPDTEAFF.